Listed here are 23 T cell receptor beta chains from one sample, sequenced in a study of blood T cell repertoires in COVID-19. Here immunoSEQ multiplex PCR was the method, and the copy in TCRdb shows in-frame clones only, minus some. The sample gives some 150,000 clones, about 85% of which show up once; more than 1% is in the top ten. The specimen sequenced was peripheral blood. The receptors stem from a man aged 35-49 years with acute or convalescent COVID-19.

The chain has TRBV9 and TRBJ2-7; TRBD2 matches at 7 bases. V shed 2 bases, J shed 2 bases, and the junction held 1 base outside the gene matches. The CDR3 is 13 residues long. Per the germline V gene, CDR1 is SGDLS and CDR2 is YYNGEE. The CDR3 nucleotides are TGTGCCAGCAGCGTCGGGACTACCTACGAGCAGTACTTC. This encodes CASSVGTTYEQYF.

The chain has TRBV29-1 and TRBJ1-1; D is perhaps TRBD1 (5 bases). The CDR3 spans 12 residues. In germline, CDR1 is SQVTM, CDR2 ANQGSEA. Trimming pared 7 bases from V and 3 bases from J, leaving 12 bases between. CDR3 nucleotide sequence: TGCAGCGCCGGGCAGGGTTACACTGAAGCTTTCTTT. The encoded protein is CSAGQGYTEAFF.

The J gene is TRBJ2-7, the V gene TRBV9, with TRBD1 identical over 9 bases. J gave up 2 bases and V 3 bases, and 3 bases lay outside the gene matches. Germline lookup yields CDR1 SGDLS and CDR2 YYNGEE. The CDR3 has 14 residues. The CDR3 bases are TGTGCCAGCAGCGCCCGGGACAGGGCCTACGAGCAGTACTTC. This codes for CASSARDRAYEQYF. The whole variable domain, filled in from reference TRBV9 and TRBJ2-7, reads DSGVTQTPKHLITATGQRVTLRCSPRSGDLSVYWYQQSLDQGLQFLIQYYNGEERAKGNILERFSAQQFPDLHSELNLSSLELGDSALYFCASSARDRAYEQYFGPGTRLTVT.

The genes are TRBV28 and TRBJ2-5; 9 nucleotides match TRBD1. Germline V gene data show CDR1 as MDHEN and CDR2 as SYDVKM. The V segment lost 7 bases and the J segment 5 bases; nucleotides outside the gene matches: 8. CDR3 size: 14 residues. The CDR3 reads CASTPGTGRETQYF. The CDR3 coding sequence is TGTGCCAGCACCCCCGGGACAGGGAGGGAGACCCAGTACTTC.

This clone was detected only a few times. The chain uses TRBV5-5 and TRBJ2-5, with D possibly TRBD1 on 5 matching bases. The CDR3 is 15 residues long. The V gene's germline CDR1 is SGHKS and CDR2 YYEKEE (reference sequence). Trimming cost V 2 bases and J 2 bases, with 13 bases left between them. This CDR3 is CASSFYNRPQETQYF. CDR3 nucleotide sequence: TGTGCCAGCAGCTTCTATAACAGGCCTCAAGAGACCCAGTACTTC.

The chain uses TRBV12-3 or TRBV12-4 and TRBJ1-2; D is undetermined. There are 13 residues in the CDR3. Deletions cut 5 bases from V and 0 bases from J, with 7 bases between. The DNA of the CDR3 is TGTGCCAGCAGTCTGGCATCTAACTATGGCTACACCTTC. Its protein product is CASSLASNYGYTF.

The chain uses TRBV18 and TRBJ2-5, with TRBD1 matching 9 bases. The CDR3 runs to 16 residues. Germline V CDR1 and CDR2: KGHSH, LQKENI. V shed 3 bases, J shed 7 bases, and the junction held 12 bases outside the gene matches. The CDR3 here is CASSPKDGQGWGTQYF. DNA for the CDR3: TGTGCCAGCTCACCCAAGGACGGACAGGGGTGGGGGACCCAGTACTTC.

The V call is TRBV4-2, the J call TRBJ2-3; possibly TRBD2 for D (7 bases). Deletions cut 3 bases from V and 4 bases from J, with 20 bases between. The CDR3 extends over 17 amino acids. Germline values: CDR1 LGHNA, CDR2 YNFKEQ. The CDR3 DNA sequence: TGTGCCAGCAGCCAGGGGGAGGGGGGAGTGCGTGCAGATACGCAGTATTTT. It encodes CASSQGEGGVRADTQYF.

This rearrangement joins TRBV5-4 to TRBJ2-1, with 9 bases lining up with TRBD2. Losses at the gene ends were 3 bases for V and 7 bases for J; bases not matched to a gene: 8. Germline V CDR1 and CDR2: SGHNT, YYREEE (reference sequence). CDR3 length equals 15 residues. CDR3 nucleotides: TGTGCCAGCAGCTCCGGGACTAGCTCAGGGAATGAGCAGTTCTTC. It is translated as CASSSGTSSGNEQFF.

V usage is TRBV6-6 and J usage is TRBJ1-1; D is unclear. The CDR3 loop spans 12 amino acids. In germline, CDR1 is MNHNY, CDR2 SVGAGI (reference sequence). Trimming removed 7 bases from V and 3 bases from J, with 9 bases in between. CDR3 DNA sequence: TGTGCCAGCAAGGAGGGCGACACTGAAGCTTTCTTT. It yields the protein CASKEGDTEAFF.

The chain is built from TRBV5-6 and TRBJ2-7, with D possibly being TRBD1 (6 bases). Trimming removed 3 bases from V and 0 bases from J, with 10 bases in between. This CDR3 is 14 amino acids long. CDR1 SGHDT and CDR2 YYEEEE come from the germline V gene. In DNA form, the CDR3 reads TGTGCCAGCAGCTGGACAGCTAGCTCCTACGAGCAGTACTTC. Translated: CASSWTASSYEQYF.

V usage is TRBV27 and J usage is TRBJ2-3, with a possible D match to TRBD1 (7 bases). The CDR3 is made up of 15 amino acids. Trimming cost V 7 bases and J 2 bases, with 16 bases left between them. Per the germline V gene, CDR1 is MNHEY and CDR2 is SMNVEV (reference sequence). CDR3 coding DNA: TGTGCCAGCACCCCTCAGGGGGGTATCACAGATACGCAGTATTTT. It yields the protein CASTPQGGITDTQYF.

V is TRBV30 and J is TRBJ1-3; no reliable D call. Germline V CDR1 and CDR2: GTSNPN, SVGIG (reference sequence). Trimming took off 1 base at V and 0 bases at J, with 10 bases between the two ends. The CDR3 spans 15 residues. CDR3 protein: CAWSDGGFSGNTIYF. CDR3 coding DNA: TGTGCCTGGAGTGATGGCGGGTTCTCTGGAAACACCATATATTTT.

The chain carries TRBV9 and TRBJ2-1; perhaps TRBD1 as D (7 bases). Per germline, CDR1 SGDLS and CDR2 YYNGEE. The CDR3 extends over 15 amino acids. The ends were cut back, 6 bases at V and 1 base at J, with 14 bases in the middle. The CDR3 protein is CASTVQGGSYNEQFF. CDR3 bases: TGTGCCAGCACCGTCCAGGGGGGATCCTACAATGAGCAGTTCTTC.

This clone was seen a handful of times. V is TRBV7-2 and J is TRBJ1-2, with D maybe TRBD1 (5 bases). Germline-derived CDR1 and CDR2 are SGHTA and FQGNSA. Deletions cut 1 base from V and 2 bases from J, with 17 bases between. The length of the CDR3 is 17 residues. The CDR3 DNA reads TGTGCCAGCAGCTTAGTGGGGGGTAGTGTTCAAAACTATGGCTACACCTTC. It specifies CASSLVGGSVQNYGYTF.

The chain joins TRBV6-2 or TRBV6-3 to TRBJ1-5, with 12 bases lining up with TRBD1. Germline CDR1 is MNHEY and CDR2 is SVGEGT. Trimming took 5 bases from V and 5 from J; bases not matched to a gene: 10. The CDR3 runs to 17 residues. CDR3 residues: CASSHFAGTGGHQPQHF. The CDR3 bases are TGTGCCAGCAGTCATTTCGCCGGGACAGGGGGCCATCAGCCCCAGCATTTT.

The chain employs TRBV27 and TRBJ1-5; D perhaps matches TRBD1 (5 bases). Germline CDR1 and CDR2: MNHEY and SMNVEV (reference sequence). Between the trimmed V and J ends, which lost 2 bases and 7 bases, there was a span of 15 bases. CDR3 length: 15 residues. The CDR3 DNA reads TGTGCCAGCAGTTTAACTATGGGGGGAGGGCAGCCCCAGCATTTT. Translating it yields CASSLTMGGGQPQHF.

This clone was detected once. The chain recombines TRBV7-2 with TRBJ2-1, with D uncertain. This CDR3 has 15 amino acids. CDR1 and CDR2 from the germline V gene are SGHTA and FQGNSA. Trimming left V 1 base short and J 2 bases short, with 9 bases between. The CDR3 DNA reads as TGTGCCAGCAGCTTAGACTCAAACGCCTACAATGAGCAGTTCTTC. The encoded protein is CASSLDSNAYNEQFF.

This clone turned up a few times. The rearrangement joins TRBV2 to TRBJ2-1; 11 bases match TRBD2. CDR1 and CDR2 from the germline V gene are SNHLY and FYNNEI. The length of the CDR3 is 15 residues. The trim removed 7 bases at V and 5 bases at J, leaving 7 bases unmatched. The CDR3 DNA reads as TGTGCCAGCACGCCCTCTAGCGGGGGGAACAATGAGCAGTTCTTC. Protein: CASTPSSGGNNEQFF.

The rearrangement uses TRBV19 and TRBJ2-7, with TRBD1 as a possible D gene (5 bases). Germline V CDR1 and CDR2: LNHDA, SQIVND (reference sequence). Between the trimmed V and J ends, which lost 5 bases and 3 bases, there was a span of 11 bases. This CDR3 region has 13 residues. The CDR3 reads CASSQRDSYEQYF. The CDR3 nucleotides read TGTGCCAGTAGTCAGCGAGACAGCTACGAGCAGTACTTC.

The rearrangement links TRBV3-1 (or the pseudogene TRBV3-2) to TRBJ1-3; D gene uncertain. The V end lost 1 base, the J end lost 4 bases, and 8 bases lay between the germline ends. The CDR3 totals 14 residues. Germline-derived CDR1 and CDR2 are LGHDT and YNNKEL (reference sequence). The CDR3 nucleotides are TGTGCCAGCAGCCAAGGAACGAGGGGAAACACCATATATTTT. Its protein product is CASSQGTRGNTIYF.

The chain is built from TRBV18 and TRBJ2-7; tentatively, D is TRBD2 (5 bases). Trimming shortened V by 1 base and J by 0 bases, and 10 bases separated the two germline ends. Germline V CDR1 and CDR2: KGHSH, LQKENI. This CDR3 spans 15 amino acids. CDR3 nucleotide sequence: TGTGCCAGCTCACCACTGCTAGGGAGCTCCTACGAGCAGTACTTC. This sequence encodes CASSPLLGSSYEQYF.

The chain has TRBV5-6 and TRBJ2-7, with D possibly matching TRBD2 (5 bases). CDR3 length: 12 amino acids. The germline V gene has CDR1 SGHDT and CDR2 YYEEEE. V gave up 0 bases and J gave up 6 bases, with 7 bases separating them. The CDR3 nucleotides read TGTGCCAGCAGCTTGGGGGGAGCCGAGCAGTACTTC. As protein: CASSLGGAEQYF.